The present T cell receptor beta chain was sequenced within a study of blood T cell repertoires in COVID-19. As for the study in general: PBMCs, B-cell-depleted T cells, or T cells provided the cDNA or gDNA that made up the material.

Measured with immunoSEQ multiplex PCR; TCRdb has only the in-frame clones, and not every one. Of more than 300,000 clones detected, 70% to 90% appear once; the ten largest clones hold more than 9%. Germline values: CDR1 LNHDA, CDR2 SQIVND (reference sequence). The V segment lost 5 bases and the J segment 9 bases; nucleotides outside the gene matches: 3. The CDR3 is 12 residues long. The material sequenced was peripheral blood. This chain links TRBV19 with TRBJ2-7, with 11 nucleotides matching TRBD1. This clonotype was obtained from a woman in her 30s with COVID-19, enrolled during active disease. This CDR3 reads CASSLGQGAQYF. Here the CDR3 DNA reads TGTGCCAGTAGTCTTGGACAGGGGGCGCAGTACTTC.